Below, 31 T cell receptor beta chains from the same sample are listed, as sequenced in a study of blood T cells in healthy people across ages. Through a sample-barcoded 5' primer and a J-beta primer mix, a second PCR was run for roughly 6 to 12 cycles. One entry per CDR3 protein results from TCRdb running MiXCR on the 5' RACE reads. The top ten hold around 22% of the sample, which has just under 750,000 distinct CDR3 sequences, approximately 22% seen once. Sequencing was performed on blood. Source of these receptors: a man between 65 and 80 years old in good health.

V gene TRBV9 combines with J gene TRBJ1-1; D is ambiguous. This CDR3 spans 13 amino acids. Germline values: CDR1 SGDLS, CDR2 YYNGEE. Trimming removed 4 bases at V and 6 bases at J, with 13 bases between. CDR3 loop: CASSTWTGSEAFF. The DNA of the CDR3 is TGTGCCAGCAGCACATGGACCGGCTCTGAAGCTTTCTTT.

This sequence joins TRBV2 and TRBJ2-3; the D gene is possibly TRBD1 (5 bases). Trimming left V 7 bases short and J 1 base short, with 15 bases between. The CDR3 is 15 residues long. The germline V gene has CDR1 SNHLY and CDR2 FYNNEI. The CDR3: CASKRDSIRTDTQYF. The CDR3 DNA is TGTGCCAGCAAGAGAGACAGTATCCGCACAGATACGCAGTATTTT.

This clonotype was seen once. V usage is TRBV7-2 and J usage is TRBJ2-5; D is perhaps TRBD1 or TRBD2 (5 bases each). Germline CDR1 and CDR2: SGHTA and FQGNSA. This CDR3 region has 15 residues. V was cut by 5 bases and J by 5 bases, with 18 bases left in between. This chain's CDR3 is CASSRTTRDRETQYF. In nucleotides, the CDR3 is TGTGCCAGCAGCCGCACAACTAGGGACCGGGAGACCCAGTACTTC. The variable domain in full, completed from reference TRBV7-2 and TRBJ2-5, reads GAGVSQSPSNKVTEKGKDVELRCDPISGHTALYWYRQSLGQGLEFLIYFQGNSAPDKSGLPSDRFSAERTGGSVSTLTIQRTQQEDSAVYLCASSRTTRDRETQYFGPGTRLLVL.

The CDR3 DNA sequence: TGTGCCAGCAGCTCCGGGACTAGCGGGAGTTTCCAGTTCTTC. It yields the protein CASSSGTSGSFQFF. This chain uses TRBV7-3 with TRBJ2-1, with 14 bases aligning to TRBD2. Trimming at V came to 4 bases and at J to 13 bases, leaving 6 bases not matched to a gene. In germline, CDR1 is SGHTA, CDR2 FQGTGA. The CDR3 totals 14 residues.

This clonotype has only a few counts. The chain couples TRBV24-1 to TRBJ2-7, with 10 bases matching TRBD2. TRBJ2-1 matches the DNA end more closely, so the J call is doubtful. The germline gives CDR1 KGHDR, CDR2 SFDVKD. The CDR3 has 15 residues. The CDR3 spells CATSEPLAGVGEQFF. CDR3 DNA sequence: TGTGCCACCAGTGAGCCTCTAGCGGGAGTGGGTGAGCAGTTCTTC.

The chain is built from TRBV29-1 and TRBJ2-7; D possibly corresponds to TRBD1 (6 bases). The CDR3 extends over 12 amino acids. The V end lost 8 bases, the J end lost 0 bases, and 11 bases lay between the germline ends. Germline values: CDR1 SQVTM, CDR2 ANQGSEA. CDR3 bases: TGCAGCTTCAGGGGTGACTCCTACGAGCAGTACTTC. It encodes CSFRGDSYEQYF.

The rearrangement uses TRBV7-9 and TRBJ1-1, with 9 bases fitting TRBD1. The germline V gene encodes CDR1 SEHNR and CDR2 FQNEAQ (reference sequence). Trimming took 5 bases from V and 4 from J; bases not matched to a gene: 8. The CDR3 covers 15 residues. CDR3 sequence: CASSQQGAGGTEAFF. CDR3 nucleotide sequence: TGTGCCAGCAGCCAACAGGGGGCTGGGGGCACTGAAGCTTTCTTT. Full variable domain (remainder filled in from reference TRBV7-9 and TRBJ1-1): DTGVSQNPRHKITKRGQNVTFRCDPISEHNRLYWYRQTLGQGPEFLTYFQNEAQLEKSRLLSDRFSAERPKGSFSTLEIQRTEQGDSAMYLCASSQQGAGGTEAFFGQGTRLTVV.

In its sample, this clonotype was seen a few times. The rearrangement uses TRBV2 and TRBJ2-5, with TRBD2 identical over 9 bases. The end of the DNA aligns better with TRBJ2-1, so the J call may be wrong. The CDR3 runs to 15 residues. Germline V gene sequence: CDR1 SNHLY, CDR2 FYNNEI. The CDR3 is CASSVSSGGRGEQFF. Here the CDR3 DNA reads TGTGCCAGCAGTGTCAGCAGCGGGGGGCGGGGTGAGCAGTTCTTC.

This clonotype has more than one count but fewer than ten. As DNA, the CDR3 is TGTGCCAGCAGTTCTGGACTAGCGGGAGGCGGTGAGACCCAGTACTTC. Its protein is CASSSGLAGGGETQYF. This chain links TRBV6-6 with TRBJ2-1; 14 bases are shared with TRBD2. The closer fit of TRBJ2-5 to the DNA end suggests the J call may be wrong. This CDR3 is 16 amino acids long. CDR1 and CDR2 from the germline V gene are MNHNY and SVGAGI (reference sequence).

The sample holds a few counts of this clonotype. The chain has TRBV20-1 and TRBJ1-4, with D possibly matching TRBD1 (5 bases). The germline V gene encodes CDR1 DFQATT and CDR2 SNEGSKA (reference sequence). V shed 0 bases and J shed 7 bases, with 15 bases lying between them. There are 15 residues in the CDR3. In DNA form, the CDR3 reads TGCAGTGCTAGAGATCAAAGTAGGGGAGTTGAAAAACTGTTTTTT. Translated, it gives CSARDQSRGVEKLFF.

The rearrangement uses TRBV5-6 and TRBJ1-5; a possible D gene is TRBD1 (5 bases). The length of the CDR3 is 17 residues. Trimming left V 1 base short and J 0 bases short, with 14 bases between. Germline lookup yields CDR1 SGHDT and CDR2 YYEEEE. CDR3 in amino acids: CASSLSLGGVSNQPQHF. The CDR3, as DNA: TGTGCCAGCAGCTTGTCTCTGGGAGGGGTTAGCAATCAGCCCCAGCATTTT.

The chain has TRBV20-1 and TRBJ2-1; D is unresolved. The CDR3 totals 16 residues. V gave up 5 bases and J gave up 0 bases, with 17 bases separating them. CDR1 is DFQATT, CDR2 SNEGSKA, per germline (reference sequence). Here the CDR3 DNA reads TGCAGTGCTGAGGCATTCGACATGAGCTCCTACAATGAGCAGTTCTTC. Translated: CSAEAFDMSSYNEQFF.

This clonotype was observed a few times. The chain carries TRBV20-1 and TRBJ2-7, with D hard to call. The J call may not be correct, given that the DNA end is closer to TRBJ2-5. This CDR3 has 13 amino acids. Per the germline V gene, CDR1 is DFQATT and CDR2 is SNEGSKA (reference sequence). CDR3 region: CSARAPPLETQYF. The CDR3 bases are TGCAGTGCTAGAGCCCCCCCATTAGAGACCCAGTACTTC.

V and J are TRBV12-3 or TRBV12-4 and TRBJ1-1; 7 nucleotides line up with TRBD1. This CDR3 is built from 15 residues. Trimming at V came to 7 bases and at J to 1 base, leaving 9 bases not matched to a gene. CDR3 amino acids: CASTRTGPKNTEAFF. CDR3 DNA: TGTGCCAGCACTCGGACAGGTCCGAAGAACACTGAAGCTTTCTTT.

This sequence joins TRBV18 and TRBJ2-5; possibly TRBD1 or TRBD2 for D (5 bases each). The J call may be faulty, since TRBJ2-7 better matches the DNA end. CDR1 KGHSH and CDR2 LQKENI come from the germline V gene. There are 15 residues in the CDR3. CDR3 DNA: TGTGCCAGCTCACGAGACGGGACCTCCTCCTACGAGCAGTACTTC. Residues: CASSRDGTSSYEQYF.

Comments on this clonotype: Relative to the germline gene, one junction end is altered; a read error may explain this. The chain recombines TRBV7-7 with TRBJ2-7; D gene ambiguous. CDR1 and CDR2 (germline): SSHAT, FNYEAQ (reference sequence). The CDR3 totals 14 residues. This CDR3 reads CASSLSDGSHEQYF. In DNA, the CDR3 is TGTGCTAGCAGCTTATCGGATGGGTCACATGAGCAGTACTTC.

In DNA form, the CDR3 reads TGCGCCAGCAGCCCCGTTATTGGCGGGGGATTACATGAGCAGTTCTTC. Its translation: CASSPVIGGGLHEQFF. This rearrangement joins TRBV5-1 to TRBJ2-1; 7 positions match TRBD2. Germline assignment: CDR1 SGHRS and CDR2 YFSETQ. With 4 bases clipped from V and 8 bases from J, the junction kept 15 bases outside the gene matches. CDR3 length: 16 amino acids. The variable domain in full, with the rest retrieved from reference TRBV5-1 and TRBJ2-1, is KAGVTQTPRYLIKTRGQQVTLSCSPISGHRSVSWYQQTPGQGLQFLFEYFSETQRNKGNFPGRFSGRQFSNSRSEMNVSTLELGDSALYLCASSPVIGGGLHEQFFGPGTRLTVL.

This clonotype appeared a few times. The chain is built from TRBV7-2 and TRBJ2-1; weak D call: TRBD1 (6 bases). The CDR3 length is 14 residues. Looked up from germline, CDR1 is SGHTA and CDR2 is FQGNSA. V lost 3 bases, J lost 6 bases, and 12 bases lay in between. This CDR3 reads CASSLDTGSNEQFF. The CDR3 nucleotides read TGTGCCAGCAGCTTGGATACAGGGTCCAATGAGCAGTTCTTC.

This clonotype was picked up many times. DNA of the CDR3: TGTGCCAGCACCGAGGGAGGCACTTACGAGCAGTACTTC. It specifies CASTEGGTYEQYF. V gene TRBV12-3 or TRBV12-4 combines with J gene TRBJ2-7; the D gene is possibly TRBD2 (6 bases). Trimming removed 7 bases at V and 4 bases at J, with 14 bases between. The CDR3 has 13 amino acids.

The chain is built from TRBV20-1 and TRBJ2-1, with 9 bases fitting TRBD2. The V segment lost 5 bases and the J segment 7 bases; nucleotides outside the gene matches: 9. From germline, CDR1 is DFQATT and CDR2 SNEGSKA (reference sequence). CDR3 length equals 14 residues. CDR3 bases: TGCAGTGCTCCTCCGGGACTAGCAACGAATGAGCAGTTCTTC. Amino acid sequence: CSAPPGLATNEQFF.

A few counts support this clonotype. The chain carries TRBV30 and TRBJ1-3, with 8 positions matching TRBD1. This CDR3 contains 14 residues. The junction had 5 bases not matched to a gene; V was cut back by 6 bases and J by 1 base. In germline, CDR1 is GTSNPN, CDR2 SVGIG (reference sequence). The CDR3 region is CACPDRVSGNTIYF. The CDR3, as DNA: TGTGCCTGCCCGGACAGGGTGTCTGGAAACACCATATATTTT.

The CDR3 region has the DNA TGCGCCAGCGGGGAGCCTCAGAACACTGAAGCTTTCTTT. It encodes CASGEPQNTEAFF. V is TRBV5-1 and J is TRBJ1-1; no clear D gene. CDR3 length: 13 residues. Germline-derived CDR1 and CDR2 are SGHRS and YFSETQ. The germline V and J ends were trimmed by 7 bases and 1 base, with 11 bases remaining between them.

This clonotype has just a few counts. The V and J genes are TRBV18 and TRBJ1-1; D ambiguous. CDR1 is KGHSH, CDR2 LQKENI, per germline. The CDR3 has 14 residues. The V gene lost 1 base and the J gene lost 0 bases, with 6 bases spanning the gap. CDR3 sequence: CASSPQTLNTEAFF. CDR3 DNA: TGTGCCAGCTCACCACAGACTCTGAACACTGAAGCTTTCTTT.

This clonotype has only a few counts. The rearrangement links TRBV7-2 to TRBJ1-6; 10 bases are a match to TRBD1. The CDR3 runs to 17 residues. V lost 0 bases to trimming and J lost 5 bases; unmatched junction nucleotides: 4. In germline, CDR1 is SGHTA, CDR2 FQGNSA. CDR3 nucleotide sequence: TGTGCCAGCAGCTTAGCCCCGACAGGGGGCAATAATTCACCCCTCCACTTT. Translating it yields CASSLAPTGGNNSPLHF.

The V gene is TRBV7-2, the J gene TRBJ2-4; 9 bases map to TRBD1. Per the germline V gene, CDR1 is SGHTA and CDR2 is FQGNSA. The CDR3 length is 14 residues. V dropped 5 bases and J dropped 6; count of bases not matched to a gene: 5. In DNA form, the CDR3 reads TGTGCCAGCAGCCCTGTGACAGGGGGAAACATTCAGTACTTC. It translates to CASSPVTGGNIQYF.

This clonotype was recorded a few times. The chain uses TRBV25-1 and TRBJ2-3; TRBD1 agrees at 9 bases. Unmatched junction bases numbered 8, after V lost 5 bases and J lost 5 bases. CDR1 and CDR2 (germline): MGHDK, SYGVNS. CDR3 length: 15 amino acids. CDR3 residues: CASSSWTGVQDTQYF. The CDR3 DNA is TGTGCCAGCAGTAGTTGGACAGGGGTCCAAGATACGCAGTATTTT.

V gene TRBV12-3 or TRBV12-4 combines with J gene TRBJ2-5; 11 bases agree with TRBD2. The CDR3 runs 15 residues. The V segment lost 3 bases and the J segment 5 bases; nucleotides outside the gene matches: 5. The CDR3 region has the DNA TGTGCCAGCAGTTTCCTAGCGGGGGGTCTGGAGACCCAGTACTTC. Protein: CASSFLAGGLETQYF.

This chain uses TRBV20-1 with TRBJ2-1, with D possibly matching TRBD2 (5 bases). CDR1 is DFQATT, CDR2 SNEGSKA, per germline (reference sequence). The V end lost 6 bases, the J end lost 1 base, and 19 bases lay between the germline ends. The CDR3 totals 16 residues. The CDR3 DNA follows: TGCAGTGCACATAAGCAGGAGGACTTGTCCTACAATGAGCAGTTCTTC. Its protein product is CSAHKQEDLSYNEQFF.

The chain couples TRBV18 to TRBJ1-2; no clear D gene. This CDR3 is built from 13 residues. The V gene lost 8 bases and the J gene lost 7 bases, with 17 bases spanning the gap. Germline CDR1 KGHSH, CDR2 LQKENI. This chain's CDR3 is CASQEAPSGGYTF. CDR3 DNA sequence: TGTGCCAGCCAGGAGGCGCCTTCGGGTGGCTACACCTTC. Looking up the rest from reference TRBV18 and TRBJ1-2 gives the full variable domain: NAGVMQNPRHLVRRRGQEARLRCSPMKGHSHVYWYRQLPEEGLKFMVYLQKENIIDESGMPKERFSAEFPKEGPSILRIQQVVRGDSAAYFCASQEAPSGGYTFGSGTRLTVV.

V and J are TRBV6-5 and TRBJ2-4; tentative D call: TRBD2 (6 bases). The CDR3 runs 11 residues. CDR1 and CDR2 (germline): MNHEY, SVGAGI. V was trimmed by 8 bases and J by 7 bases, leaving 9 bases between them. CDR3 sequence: CASQTSNIQYF. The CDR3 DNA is TGTGCCAGCCAGACTAGTAACATTCAGTACTTC.

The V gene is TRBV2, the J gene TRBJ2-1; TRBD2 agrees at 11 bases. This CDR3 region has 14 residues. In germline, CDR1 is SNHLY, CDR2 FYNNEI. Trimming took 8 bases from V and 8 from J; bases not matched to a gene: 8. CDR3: CASLSGRDYYEQFF. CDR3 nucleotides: TGTGCCAGCCTTAGCGGGAGGGATTATTATGAGCAGTTCTTC. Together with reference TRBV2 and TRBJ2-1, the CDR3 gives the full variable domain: EPEVTQTPSHQVTQMGQEVILRCVPISNHLYFYWYRQILGQKVEFLVSFYNNEISEKSEIFDDQFSVERPDGSNFTLKIRSTKLEDSAMYFCASLSGRDYYEQFFGPGTRLTVL.